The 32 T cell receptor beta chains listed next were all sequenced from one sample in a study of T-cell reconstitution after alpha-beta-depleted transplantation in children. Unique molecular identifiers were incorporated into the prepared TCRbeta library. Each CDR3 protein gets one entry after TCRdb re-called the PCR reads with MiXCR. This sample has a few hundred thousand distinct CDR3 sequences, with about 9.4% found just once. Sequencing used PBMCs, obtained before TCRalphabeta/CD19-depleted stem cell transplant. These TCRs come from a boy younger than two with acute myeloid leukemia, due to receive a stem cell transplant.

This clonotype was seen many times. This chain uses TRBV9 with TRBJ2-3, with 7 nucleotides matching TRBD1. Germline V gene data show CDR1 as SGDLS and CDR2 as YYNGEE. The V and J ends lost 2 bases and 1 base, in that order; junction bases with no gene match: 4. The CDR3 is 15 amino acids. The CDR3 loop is CASSVRDSRTDTQYF. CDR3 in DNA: TGTGCCAGCAGCGTCCGGGACAGCCGCACAGATACGCAGTATTTT. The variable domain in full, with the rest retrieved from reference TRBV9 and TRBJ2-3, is DSGVTQTPKHLITATGQRVTLRCSPRSGDLSVYWYQQSLDQGLQFLIQYYNGEERAKGNILERFSAQQFPDLHSELNLSSLELGDSALYFCASSVRDSRTDTQYFGPGTRLTVL.

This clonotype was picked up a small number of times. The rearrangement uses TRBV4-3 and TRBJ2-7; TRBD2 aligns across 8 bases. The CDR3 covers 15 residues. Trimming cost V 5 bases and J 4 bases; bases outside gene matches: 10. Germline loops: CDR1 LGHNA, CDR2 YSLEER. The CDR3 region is CASSVMVAGIYEQYF. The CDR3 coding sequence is TGCGCCAGCAGCGTAATGGTAGCGGGGATTTACGAGCAGTACTTC.

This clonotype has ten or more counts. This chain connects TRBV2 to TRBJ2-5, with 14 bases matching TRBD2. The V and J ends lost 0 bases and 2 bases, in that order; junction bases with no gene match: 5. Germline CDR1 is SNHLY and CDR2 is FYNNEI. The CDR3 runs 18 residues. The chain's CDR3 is CASSEAGTSGGTQETQYF. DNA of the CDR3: TGTGCCAGCAGTGAAGCGGGGACTAGCGGGGGAACACAAGAGACCCAGTACTTC.

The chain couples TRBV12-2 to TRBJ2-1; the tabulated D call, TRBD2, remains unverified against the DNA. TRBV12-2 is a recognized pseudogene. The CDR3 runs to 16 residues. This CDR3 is CASRPQPGLAGNEQFF. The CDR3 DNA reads TGTGCAAGTCGCCCCCAACCGGGACTAGCGGGCAATGAGCAGTTCTTC.

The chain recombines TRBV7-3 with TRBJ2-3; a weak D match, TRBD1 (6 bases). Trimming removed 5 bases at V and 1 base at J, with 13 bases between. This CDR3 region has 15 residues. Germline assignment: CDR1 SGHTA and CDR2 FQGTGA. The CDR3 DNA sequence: TGTGCCAGCAGCCAGGGGTGGGAAGGCACAGATACGCAGTATTTT. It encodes CASSQGWEGTDTQYF.

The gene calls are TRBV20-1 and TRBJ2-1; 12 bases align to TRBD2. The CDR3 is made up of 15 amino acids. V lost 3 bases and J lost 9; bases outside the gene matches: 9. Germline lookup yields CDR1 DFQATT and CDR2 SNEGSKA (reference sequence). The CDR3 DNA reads TGCAGTGCTAGTCTAGCGGGGGGGCTCATGGGTGAGCAGTTCTTC. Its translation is CSASLAGGLMGEQFF.

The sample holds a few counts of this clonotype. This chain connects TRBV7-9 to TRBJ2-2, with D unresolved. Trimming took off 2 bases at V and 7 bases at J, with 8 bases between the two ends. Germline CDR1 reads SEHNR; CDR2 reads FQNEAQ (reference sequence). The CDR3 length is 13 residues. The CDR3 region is CASSLSTRGELFF. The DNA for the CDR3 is TGTGCCAGCAGCTTATCGACCCGCGGGGAGCTGTTTTTT.

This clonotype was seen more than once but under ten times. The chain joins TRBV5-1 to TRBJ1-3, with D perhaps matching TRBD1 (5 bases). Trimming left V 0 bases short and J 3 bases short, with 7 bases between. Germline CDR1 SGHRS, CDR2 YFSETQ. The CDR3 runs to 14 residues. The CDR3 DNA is TGCGCCAGCAGCTTGGATGGGGGTGGAAACACCATATATTTT. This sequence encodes CASSLDGGGNTIYF.

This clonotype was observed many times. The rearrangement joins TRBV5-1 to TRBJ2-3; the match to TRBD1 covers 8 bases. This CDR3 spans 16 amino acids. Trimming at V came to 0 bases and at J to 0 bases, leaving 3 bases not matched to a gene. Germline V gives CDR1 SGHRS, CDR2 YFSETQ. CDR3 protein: CASSLAGGLSTDTQYF. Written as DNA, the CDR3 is TGCGCCAGCAGCTTGGCAGGGGGCTTAAGCACAGATACGCAGTATTTT.

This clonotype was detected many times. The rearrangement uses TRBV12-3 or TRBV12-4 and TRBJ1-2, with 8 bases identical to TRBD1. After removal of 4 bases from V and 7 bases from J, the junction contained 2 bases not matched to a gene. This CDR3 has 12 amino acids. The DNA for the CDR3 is TGTGCCAGCAGTTATGGACAGGGTGGCTACACCTTC. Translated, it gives CASSYGQGGYTF.

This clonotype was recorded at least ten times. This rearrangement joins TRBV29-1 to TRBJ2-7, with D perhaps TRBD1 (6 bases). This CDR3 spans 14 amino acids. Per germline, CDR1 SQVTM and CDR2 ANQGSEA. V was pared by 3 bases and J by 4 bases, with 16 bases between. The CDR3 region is CSVDQGQGLYEQYF. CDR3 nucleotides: TGCAGCGTTGACCAGGGGCAGGGGCTTTACGAGCAGTACTTC.

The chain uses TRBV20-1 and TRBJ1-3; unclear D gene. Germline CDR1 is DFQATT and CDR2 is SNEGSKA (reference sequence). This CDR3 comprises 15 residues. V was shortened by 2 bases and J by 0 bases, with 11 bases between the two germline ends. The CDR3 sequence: CSARPGSSSGNTIYF. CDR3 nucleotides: TGCAGTGCTAGACCCGGCAGCAGCTCTGGAAACACCATATATTTT.

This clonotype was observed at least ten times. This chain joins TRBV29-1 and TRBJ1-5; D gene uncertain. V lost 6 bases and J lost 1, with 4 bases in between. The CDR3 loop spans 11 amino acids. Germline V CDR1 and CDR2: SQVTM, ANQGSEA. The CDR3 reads CSVGSNQPQHF. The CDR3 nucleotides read TGCAGCGTAGGGAGCAATCAGCCCCAGCATTTT.

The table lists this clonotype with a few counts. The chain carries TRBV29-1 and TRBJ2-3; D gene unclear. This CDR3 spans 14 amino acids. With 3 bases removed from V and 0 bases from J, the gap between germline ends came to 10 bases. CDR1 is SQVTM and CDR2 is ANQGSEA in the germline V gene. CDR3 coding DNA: TGCAGCGTTGATATACAGCCTAGCACAGATACGCAGTATTTT. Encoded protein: CSVDIQPSTDTQYF.

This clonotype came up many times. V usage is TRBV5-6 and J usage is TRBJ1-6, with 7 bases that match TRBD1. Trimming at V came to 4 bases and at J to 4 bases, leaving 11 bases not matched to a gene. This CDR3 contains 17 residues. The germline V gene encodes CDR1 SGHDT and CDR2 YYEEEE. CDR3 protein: CASSAPGTDSYNSPLHF. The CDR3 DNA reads TGTGCCAGCAGCGCGCCCGGGACAGATTCGTATAATTCACCCCTCCACTTT. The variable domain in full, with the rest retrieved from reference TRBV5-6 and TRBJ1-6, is DAGVTQSPTHLIKTRGQQVTLRCSPKSGHDTVSWYQQALGQGPQFIFQYYEEEERQRGNFPDRFSGHQFPNYSSELNVNALLLGDSALYLCASSAPGTDSYNSPLHFGNGTRLTVT.

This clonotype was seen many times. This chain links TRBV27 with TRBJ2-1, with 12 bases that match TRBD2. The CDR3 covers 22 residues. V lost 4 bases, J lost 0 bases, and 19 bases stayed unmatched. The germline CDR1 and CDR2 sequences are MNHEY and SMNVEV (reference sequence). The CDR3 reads CASSSATPRLAGVKDSYNEQFF. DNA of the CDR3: TGTGCCAGCAGTTCCGCCACGCCAAGACTAGCGGGAGTTAAGGACTCCTACAATGAGCAGTTCTTC.

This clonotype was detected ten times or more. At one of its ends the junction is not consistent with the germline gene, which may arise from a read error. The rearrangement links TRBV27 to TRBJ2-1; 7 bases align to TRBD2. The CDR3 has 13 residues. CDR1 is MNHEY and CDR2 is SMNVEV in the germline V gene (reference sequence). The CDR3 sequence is CASRFSPQGGVLF. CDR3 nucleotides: TGTGCCAGCAGATTTTCTCCCCAGGGAGGGGTTTTATTC.

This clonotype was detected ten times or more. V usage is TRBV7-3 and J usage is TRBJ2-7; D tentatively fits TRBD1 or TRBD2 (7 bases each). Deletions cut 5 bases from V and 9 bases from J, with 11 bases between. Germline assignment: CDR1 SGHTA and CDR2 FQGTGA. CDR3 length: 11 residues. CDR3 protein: CASSQGGVQYF. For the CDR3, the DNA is TGTGCCAGCAGCCAGGGGGGGGTGCAGTACTTC.

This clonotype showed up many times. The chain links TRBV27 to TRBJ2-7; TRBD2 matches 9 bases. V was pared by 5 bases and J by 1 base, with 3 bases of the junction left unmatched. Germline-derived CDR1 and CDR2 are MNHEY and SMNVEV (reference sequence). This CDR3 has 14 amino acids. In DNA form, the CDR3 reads TGTGCCAGCAGTCCCACTAGCGGGTCCTACGAGCAGTACTTC. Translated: CASSPTSGSYEQYF.

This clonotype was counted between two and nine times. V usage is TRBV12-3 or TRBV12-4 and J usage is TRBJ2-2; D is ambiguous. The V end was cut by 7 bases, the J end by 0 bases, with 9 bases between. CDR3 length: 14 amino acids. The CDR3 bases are TGTGCCAGCAAAGACGCAGCGAACACCGGGGAGCTGTTTTTT. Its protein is CASKDAANTGELFF.

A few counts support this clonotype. The CDR3 loop is CSARDPPGLAGGAGELFF. The CDR3 DNA sequence: TGCAGTGCTAGAGATCCCCCGGGACTAGCGGGAGGGGCCGGGGAGCTGTTTTTT. J is TRBJ2-2 and V is TRBV20-1; 16 nucleotides match TRBD2. Trimming removed 0 bases from V and 6 bases from J; junction bases left unmatched: 7. From germline, CDR1 is DFQATT and CDR2 SNEGSKA (reference sequence). There are 18 residues in the CDR3.

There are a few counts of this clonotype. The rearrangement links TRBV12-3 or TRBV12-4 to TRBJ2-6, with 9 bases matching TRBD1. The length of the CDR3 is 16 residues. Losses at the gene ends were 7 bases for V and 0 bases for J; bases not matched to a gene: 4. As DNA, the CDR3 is TGTGCCAGCAACGGACAGGGGAGCTCTGGGGCCAACGTCCTGACTTTC. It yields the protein CASNGQGSSGANVLTF.

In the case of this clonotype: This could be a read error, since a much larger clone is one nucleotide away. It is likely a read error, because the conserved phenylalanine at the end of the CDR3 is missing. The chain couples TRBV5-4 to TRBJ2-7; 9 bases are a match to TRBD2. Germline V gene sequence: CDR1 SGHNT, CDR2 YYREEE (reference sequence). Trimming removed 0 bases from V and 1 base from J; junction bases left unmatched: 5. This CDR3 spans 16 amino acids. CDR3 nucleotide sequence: TGTGCCAGCAGCTTGGGGCTAGCGGGGCCTTCCTACGAGCAGTACTCC. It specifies CASSLGLAGPSYEQYS.

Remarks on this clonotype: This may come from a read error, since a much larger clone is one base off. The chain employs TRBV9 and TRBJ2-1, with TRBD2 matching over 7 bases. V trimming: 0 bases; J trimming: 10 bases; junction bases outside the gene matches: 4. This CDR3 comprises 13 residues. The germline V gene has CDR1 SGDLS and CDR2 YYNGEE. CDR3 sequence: CASSVAGGQEQFF. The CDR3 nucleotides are TGTGCCAGCAGCGTAGCGGGGGGTCAAGAGCAGTTCTTC.

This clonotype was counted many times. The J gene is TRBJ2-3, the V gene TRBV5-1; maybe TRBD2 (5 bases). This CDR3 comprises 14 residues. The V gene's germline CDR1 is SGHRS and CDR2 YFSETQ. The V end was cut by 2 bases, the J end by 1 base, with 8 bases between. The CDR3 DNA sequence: TGCGCCAGCAGCTTAGAGGGCGGCACAGATACGCAGTATTTT. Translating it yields CASSLEGGTDTQYF.

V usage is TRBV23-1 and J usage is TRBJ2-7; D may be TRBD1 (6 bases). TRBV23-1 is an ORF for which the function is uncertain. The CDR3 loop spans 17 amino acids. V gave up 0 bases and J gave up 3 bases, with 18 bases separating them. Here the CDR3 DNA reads TGCGCCAGCAGTCAATCCCGTAGGACAGTTATAATCTACGAGCAGTACTTC. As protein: CASSQSRRTVIIYEQYF.

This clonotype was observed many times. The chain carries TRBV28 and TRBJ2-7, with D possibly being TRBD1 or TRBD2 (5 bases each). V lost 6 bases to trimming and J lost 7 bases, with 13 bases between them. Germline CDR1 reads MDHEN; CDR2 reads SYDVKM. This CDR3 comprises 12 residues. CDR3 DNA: TGTGCCAGCAGGTCCTCGGGGCAGGAGCAGTACTTC. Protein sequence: CASRSSGQEQYF.

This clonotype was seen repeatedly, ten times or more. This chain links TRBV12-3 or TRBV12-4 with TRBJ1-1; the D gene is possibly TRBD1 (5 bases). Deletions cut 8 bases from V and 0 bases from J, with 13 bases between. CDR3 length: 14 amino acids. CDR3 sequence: CASGQWGMNTEAFF. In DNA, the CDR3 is TGTGCCAGCGGTCAATGGGGGATGAACACTGAAGCTTTCTTT.

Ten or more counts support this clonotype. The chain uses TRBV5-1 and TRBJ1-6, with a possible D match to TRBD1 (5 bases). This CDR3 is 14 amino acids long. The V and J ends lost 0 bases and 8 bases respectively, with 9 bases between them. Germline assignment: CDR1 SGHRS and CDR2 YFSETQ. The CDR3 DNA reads TGCGCCAGCAGCTTGGGGGGGATGGATTCACCCCTCCACTTT. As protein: CASSLGGMDSPLHF.

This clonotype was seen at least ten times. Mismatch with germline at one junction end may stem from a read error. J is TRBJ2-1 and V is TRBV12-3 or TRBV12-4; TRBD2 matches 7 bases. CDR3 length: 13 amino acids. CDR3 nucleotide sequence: TGTGCCAGCAGCCCTTTCCCGGCGGGAGAGCTCCTCTTC. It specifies CASSPFPAGELLF.

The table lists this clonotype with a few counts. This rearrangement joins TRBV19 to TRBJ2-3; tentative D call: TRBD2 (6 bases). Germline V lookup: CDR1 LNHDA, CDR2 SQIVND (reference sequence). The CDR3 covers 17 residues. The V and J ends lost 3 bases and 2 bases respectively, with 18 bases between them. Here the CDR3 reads CASSMIFGSLNTDTQYF. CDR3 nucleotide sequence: TGTGCCAGTAGTATGATATTCGGGAGCTTAAACACAGATACGCAGTATTTT. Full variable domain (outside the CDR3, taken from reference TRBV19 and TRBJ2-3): DGGITQSPKYLFRKEGQNVTLSCEQNLNHDAMYWYRQDPGQGLRLIYYSQIVNDFQKGDIAEGYSVSREKKESFPLTVTSAQKNPTAFYLCASSMIFGSLNTDTQYFGPGTRLTVL.

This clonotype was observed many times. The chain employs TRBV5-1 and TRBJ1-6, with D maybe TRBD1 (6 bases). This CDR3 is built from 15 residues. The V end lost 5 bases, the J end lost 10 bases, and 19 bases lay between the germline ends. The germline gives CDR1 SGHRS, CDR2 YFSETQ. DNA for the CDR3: TGCGCCAGCAGTCCGGAGGGACATAGGAAATCACCCCTCCACTTT. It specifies CASSPEGHRKSPLHF.